What follows is one T cell receptor beta chain and its context. This specimen comes from a study of blood T cell repertoires in COVID-19. As handled by the study authors: Reference gene primer amplification gave estimated nucleated cell counts. Measured with immunoSEQ multiplex PCR; TCRdb has only the in-frame clones, and not every one. V and J calls and clone size are those listed in that table; D and trimming were worked out from the DNA. The data show 360,000 or so clones, with almost 90% seen just once and about 6.5% held by the top ten. Germline trimming cut 6 bases from V and 8 bases from J; bases unmatched to any gene: 9. The length of the CDR3 is 13 residues. Germline values: CDR1 MDHEN, CDR2 SYDVKM.

Sequencing was carried out using peripheral blood. The gene calls are TRBV28 and TRBJ1-2; 7 nucleotides agree with TRBD1. The source of this sequence is a young man with active or convalescent COVID-19. The DNA of the CDR3 is TGTGCCAGCAGATCAGACAGGGTAGGCGGCTACACCTTC. Translation: CASRSDRVGGYTF.